These T cell receptor beta chains were read from a single sample in a study of shared clonotypes between healthy human individuals. TCRdb keeps only in-frame clones here, not all; method: immunoSEQ multiplex PCR. In the table there are some 95,000 clones, 67% of which are singletons. Input material: memory CD8+ T cells sorted from blood. The receptors stem from a man aged 25 to 45 in good health. Each CDR3 is given with its conserved first and last residue. The D gene is left open where the match is weak. Size is omitted from some rows. Given values are once, few, many or a class for expanded clones.

>12|TRBJ2-2|-|-|TRBV7-9
CASSLYPGELFF
TGTGCCAGCAGCTTATACCCCGGGGAGCTGTTTTTT
>14|TRBJ1-2|TRBD1|few|TRBV5-6
CASSSGTGGSGYTF
TGTGCCAGCAGCAGTGGGACAGGGGGCTCTGGCTACACCTTC
>16|TRBJ2-5|-|many|TRBV7-9
CASSHQKRTVGETQYF
TGTGCCAGCAGCCACCAAAAACGGACCGTCGGAGAGACCCAGTACTTC
>13|TRBJ2-7|TRBD2|-|TRBV28
CASSFGLEVEQYF
TGTGCCAGCAGTTTCGGACTAGAGGTTGAGCAGTACTTC
>15|TRBJ2-1|-|few|TRBV9
CASSVWGSSYNEQFF
TGTGCCAGCAGCGTATGGGGTAGCTCCTACAATGAGCAGTTCTTC
>14|TRBJ1-1|TRBD1|-|TRBV28
CASAGQGLNTEAFF
TGTGCCAGCGCCGGACAGGGCTTGAACACTGAAGCTTTCTTT
>12|TRBJ2-7|-|once|TRBV28
CASTGTFYEQYF
TGTGCCAGCACAGGTACCTTCTACGAGCAGTACTTC
>17|TRBJ1-2|-|-|TRBV5-5
CASSLVGVGLTNYGYTF
TGTGCCAGCAGCTTGGTGGGTGTCGGCCTAACTAACTATGGCTACACCTTC
>14|TRBJ2-7|-|once|TRBV7-9
CASSSFGEDYEQYF
TGTGCCAGCAGCTCCTTTGGGGAAGACTACGAGCAGTACTTC
>15|TRBJ1-1|-|-|TRBV10-3
CAISDLGGPHTEAFF
TGTGCCATCAGTGATTTGGGGGGGCCCCACACTGAAGCTTTCTTT
>10|TRBJ1-1|-|-|TRBV29-1
CSAVNTEAFF
TGCAGCGCAGTCAACACTGAAGCTTTCTTT
>14|TRBJ2-7|-|-|TRBV6-6
CASSYTAASYEQYF
TGTGCCAGCAGTTACACGGCAGCCTCCTACGAGCAGTACTTC
>14|TRBJ2-5|TRBD1|-|TRBV5-4
CASSAPGTVGTQYF
TGTGCCAGCAGCGCACCAGGGACAGTGGGGACCCAGTACTTC
>15|TRBJ2-3|TRBD2|-|TRBV4-2
CASRLLAGETDTQYF
TGTGCCAGCAGGTTACTAGCGGGAGAGACAGATACGCAGTATTTT
>14|TRBJ2-1|-|-|TRBV5-1
CASRGKFNNNEQFF
TGCGCCAGCAGGGGCAAGTTCAATAACAATGAGCAGTTCTTC
>13|TRBJ2-7|-|once|TRBV28
CASSSVPFYEQYF
TGTGCCAGCAGTTCTGTCCCCTTCTACGAGCAGTACTTC
>14|TRBJ2-7|-|-|TRBV5-4
CASSLLTGADEQYF
TGTGCCAGCAGCTTATTAACGGGTGCAGACGAGCAGTACTTC
>13|TRBJ1-5|-|-|TRBV28
CASSLFSNQPQHF
TGTGCCAGCAGTTTATTCAGCAATCAGCCCCAGCATTTT
>19|TRBJ1-4|TRBD1|few|TRBV2
CASSPHPGQPIPTNEKLFF
TGTGCCAGCAGTCCTCACCCGGGACAGCCTATCCCCACTAATGAAAAACTGTTTTTT
>13|TRBJ2-1|-|-|TRBV5-1
CASSADRPNEQFF
TGCGCCAGCAGCGCGGACAGACCTAATGAGCAGTTCTTC
>12|TRBJ2-1|-|many|TRBV6-6
CASSLEYNEQFF
TGTGCCAGCAGTCTAGAGTACAATGAGCAGTTCTTC
>12|TRBJ1-1|-|few|TRBV7-9
CASSLGFTEAFF
TGTGCCAGCAGCTTAGGCTTTACTGAAGCTTTCTTT
>15|TRBJ2-2|-|few|TRBV10-2
CASSEWAGNTGELFF
TGCGCCAGCAGTGAGTGGGCAGGGAACACCGGGGAGCTGTTTTTT
>11|TRBJ2-7|-|once|TRBV25-1
CASSESVVQYF
TGTGCCAGCAGTGAATCAGTGGTGCAGTACTTC
>15|TRBJ2-5|TRBD2|-|TRBV7-8
CASSFSAGVFETQYF
TGTGCCAGCAGCTTTTCAGCGGGAGTTTTCGAGACCCAGTACTTC
>13|TRBJ1-3|-|-|TRBV11-3
CASSSYSGNTIYF
TGTGCCAGCAGCTCGTACTCTGGAAACACCATATATTTT
>17|TRBJ1-4|TRBD1|-|TRBV27
CASSPDQDRGHVEKLFF
TGTGCCAGCAGTCCAGACCAGGACAGGGGGCATGTAGAAAAACTGTTTTTT
>15|TRBJ1-5|-|many|TRBV4-1
CATSERHLSNQPQHF
TGCGCCACCTCAGAACGACACCTCTCCAATCAGCCCCAGCATTTT
>14|TRBJ1-1|TRBD1|-|TRBV6-1
CASSEVGGGTEAFF
TGTGCCAGCAGTGAAGTAGGGGGCGGCACTGAAGCTTTCTTT
>14|TRBJ2-7|TRBD1|-|TRBV5-1
CASSPGTGGYEQYF
TGCGCCAGCAGCCCCGGGACAGGAGGTTACGAGCAGTACTTC
>11|TRBJ1-1|-|medium-sized|TRBV28
CATARNTEAFF
TGTGCCACCGCTCGGAACACTGAAGCTTTCTTT
>15|TRBJ2-7|-|-|TRBV5-1
CASSLGGGLTYEQYF
TGCGCCAGCAGCTTGGGAGGCGGACTCACCTACGAGCAGTACTTC
>15|TRBJ2-3|TRBD1|-|TRBV25-1
CATESNRQGADTQYF
TGTGCCACCGAATCGAATAGACAGGGGGCAGATACGCAGTATTTT
>15|TRBJ1-4|-|-|TRBV5-4
CASSQSGQSNEKLFF
TGTGCCAGCAGCCAATCCGGACAGTCTAATGAAAAACTGTTTTTT
>13|TRBJ2-3|-|many|TRBV10-3
CAISEEATDTQYF
TGTGCCATCAGTGAAGAGGCAACAGATACGCAGTATTTT
>15|TRBJ2-2|TRBD2|-|TRBV4-2
CASSVPSGRSGELFF
TGTGCCAGCAGCGTCCCTAGCGGGAGGTCCGGGGAGCTGTTTTTT
>14|TRBJ2-1|TRBD2|-|TRBV27
CASSRASGSYEQFF
TGTGCCAGCAGTAGGGCTAGCGGGAGCTATGAGCAGTTCTTC
>13|TRBJ2-2|-|-|TRBV6-4
CASSLKGTGELFF
TGTGCCAGCAGCTTAAAGGGCACCGGGGAGCTGTTTTTT
>14|TRBJ2-7|-|once|TRBV7-2
CASSFLGANYEQYF
TGTGCCAGCAGCTTTTTAGGGGCCAACTACGAGCAGTACTTC
>14|TRBJ1-2|-|-|TRBV6-9
CASSLLGGFDGYTF
TGTGCCAGCAGCCTATTGGGGGGGTTTGATGGCTACACCTTC
>13|TRBJ1-1|-|many|TRBV19
CASSIVQNTEAFF
TGTGCCAGTAGTATTGTGCAGAACACTGAAGCTTTCTTT
>16|TRBJ2-7|-|-|TRBV7-9
CASSLGGTTLPVEQYF
TGTGCCAGCAGCTTAGGTGGCACCACCTTGCCTGTCGAGCAGTACTTC
>14|TRBJ2-7|-|once|TRBV11-2
CASSFLGVSGEQYF
TGTGCCAGCAGCTTCCTGGGGGTATCGGGAGAGCAGTACTTC
>15|TRBJ1-1|-|once|TRBV7-9
CASRDMAGPNTEAFF
TGTGCCAGCAGGGACATGGCAGGGCCTAACACTGAAGCTTTCTTT
>16|TRBJ1-6|TRBD1|few|TRBV5-1
CASSSTGSSYNSPLHF
TGCGCCAGCAGCTCGACAGGGAGCTCCTATAATTCACCCCTCCACTTT
>11|TRBJ2-7|-|-|TRBV6-1
CASKAAGEQYF
TGTGCCAGCAAGGCCGCAGGCGAGCAGTACTTC
>12|TRBJ2-7|TRBD2|-|TRBV13
CASSLGGYEQYF
TGTGCCAGCAGCCTGGGAGGGTACGAGCAGTACTTC